Detailed here is one T cell receptor beta chain. These data come from a study of cytotoxic CD8 clonotypes in ibrutinib-treated CLL. Using immunoSEQ multiplex PCR, the repertoire was profiled, and TCRdb retains in-frame clones only, with some absent. The data show around 150,000 clones, 70% to 85% seen once. This specimen consisted of PBMCs, obtained after 12 months of ibrutinib treatment. This TCR derives from a human donor with chronic lymphocytic leukemia.

The CDR3 DNA sequence: TGTGCCAGCAGTTTACAGGCGACCTATGGCTACACCTTC. This encodes CASSLQATYGYTF. The chain employs TRBV28 and TRBJ1-2, with D unresolved. CDR1 and CDR2 (germline): MDHEN, SYDVKM. This CDR3 comprises 13 residues. V lost 2 bases and J 4 bases, leaving 8 bases between the germline ends.